This T cell receptor (beta chain) was recovered during a study of siplizumab effects on memory and regulatory T cells (dated by TCRdb to the late 2010s). With respect to the entire study: The study examined how the anti-CD2 antibody siplizumab affects alloreactive T-cell subsets in allogeneic mixed lymphocyte reactions built from human PBMCs.

Broad study findings and their caveats: The cumulative frequency of alloreactive sequences traceable to unstimulated CD4+ memory T cells was significantly reduced by siplizumab. No functional confirmation was obtained for the suppressive function of proliferating Tregs from siplizumab cultures. A naive or memory phenotype could not be assigned to roughly 75-96% of proliferating CD4+ or CD8+ clones. Because sequences below about 10^-5 frequency were poorly captured, only a minor fraction of alloreactive clones could be mapped to unstimulated subsets. Greater diversity appeared to be present in unstimulated naive T cells than in memory T cells, and a substantial contribution to the alloresponse seemed to be made by naive cells. Among mappable alloreactive CD4+ clones, the Treg-derived fraction averaged around 63% with siplizumab versus 25% to 30% in control reactions.

The library was produced with the immunoSEQ multiplex PCR assay. Some 9.9 x 10^4 TCR templates per sample were assayed by the deep sequencing platform. Genomic DNA extracted from sorted T cells was used for TCRbeta CDR3 sequencing. Under the source paper's analysis protocol: The R programming language was used for clonal analysis of TCRbeta CDR3 data. Comparing unstimulated samples against CFSE-low samples taken after the reaction was how alloreactive CD4+ and CD8+ clones were defined. Regulatory or non-regulatory origin was assigned to alloreactive CD4+ clones by matching of sequences to sorted unstimulated Treg and non-Treg repertoires. Drawn from immuneACCESS, this table holds only the in-frame rearrangements with V and J called that TCRdb kept. Clones are partly lost; checked studies trace under half to an unresolved V gene and leave the rest unexplained. The V and J calls and clone size are taken from that table; D and trimming were inferred from the DNA. The sample has some 120,000 clones on record, less than 95% of them singletons. The ten largest clones add up to under 2% of the sample.

As encoded in the germline V gene, CDR1 is SGHRS while CDR2 is YFSETQ. The CDR3 runs 15 amino acids, cysteine and phenylalanine included. The DNA shown is the 45-base CDR3, in frame from base 1. V is cut by 4 bases and J by 0 bases, and the space between the germline ends is 13 bases. Sorted unstimulated T cells, along with proliferating T cells recovered from mixed lymphocyte reactions, underwent TCRbeta CDR3 sequencing. Fresh whole blood from some ten HLA-typed healthy donors was used as the source from which PBMCs were isolated. To map where alloreactive clones came from, CD4+ non-regulatory T cells in the unstimulated state were FACS-sorted. Points on this clone: Its target antigen remains unknown. Base-call qualities are not available, and no considerably larger clone is one nucleotide away.

The origin of this receptor is a human donor in good health. Material for sequencing was non-Treg CD4+ T cells sorted from blood. In light of the paper, this sample's cell subset or site label describes: FACS-sorted unstimulated CD4+ non-regulatory T cells. This chain joins TRBV5-1 to TRBJ1-2, with TRBD1 perhaps the D gene, on 6 matching bases. The DNA sequence follows: TGCGCCAGCAGCCTAACCGGGACATCTAACTATGGCTACACCTTC. Its translation reads: CASSLTGTSNYGYTF.